The present entry profiles one T cell receptor (beta chain) with its context. Authors' data handling: Amplification from reference gene primers served as the basis for estimated nucleated cell counts. Sequenced by immunoSEQ multiplex PCR; TCRdb stores in-frame clones only, minus some. V, J and clone size derive from that table, while D and trimming were established from the DNA sequence. The sample shows around 200,000 clones, about 86% of them seen only once. This CDR3 is built from 14 residues. Germline CDR1 is SGHTA and CDR2 is FQGNSA. V was cut by 2 bases and J by 5 bases, with 9 bases left in between. The sample belongs to a study of blood T cell repertoires in COVID-19. Study-level background: Donors in the United States, Italy and Spain gave samples during acute or convalescent COVID-19. The cDNA or gDNA used as material had been derived from T cells, B-cell-depleted T cells, or PBMCs.

The receptor comes from a woman over 75 in a cohort sampled during active or convalescent COVID-19. V and J are TRBV7-2 and TRBJ2-2; TRBD2 is a possible D gene (5 bases). The sequenced material came from peripheral blood. The CDR3 spells CASSLRRVTGELFF. As DNA, the CDR3 is TGTGCCAGCAGCTTAAGGCGGGTTACCGGGGAGCTGTTTTTT.